These 20 T cell receptor beta chains came from one sample sequenced in a study of blood T cell repertoires in COVID-19. Only in-frame clones appear in the TCRdb table, and some are missing; sequencing was by immunoSEQ multiplex PCR. The table includes roughly 180,000 clones, about 75% detected once. The sample comprised peripheral blood. The source is a woman aged 45 to 65 with active or convalescent COVID-19.

This sequence joins TRBV9 and TRBJ2-7; the match to TRBD1 covers 8 bases. Germline V gene data show CDR1 as SGDLS and CDR2 as YYNGEE. The CDR3 covers 15 residues. After removal of 0 bases from V and 3 bases from J, the junction contained 5 bases not matched to a gene. The CDR3 region is CASSVEDREVYEQYF. The CDR3 DNA reads TGTGCCAGCAGCGTAGAGGACAGGGAGGTCTACGAGCAGTACTTC.

In its sample, this clone was seen many times. CDR3 sequence reads: CASSSSGTGYTEAFF. Here the CDR3 DNA reads TGTGCCAGCTCCTCGTCCGGGACAGGGTACACTGAAGCTTTCTTT. The chain uses TRBV28 and TRBJ1-1, with 9 bases lining up with TRBD1. Germline lookup yields CDR1 MDHEN and CDR2 SYDVKM. Trimming at V came to 8 bases and at J to 3 bases, leaving 10 bases not matched to a gene. This CDR3 has 15 amino acids. Combining the CDR3 with reference TRBV28 and TRBJ1-1 gives the whole variable domain DVKVTQSSRYLVKRTGEKVFLECVQDMDHENMFWYRQDPGLGLRLIYFSYDVKMKEKGDIPEGYSVSREKKERFSLILESASTNQTSMYLCASSSSGTGYTEAFFGQGTRLTVV.

The chain is built from TRBV5-4 and TRBJ1-2; D is unresolved. Per germline, CDR1 SGHNT and CDR2 YYREEE (reference sequence). The CDR3 contains 14 residues. Trimming cost V 0 bases and J 9 bases, with 15 bases left between them. Here the CDR3 reads CASSLGRALRSYTF. DNA of the CDR3: TGTGCCAGCAGCTTGGGGAGGGCGCTTAGGAGCTACACCTTC.

This clone was recorded only once. This chain joins TRBV4-3 and TRBJ2-6, with TRBD2 identical over 10 bases. With V trimmed by 1 base and J by 0 bases, 3 bases remained unmatched. CDR1 LGHNA and CDR2 YSLEER come from the germline V gene. This CDR3 spans 18 amino acids. CDR3 nucleotides: TGCGCCAGCAGCCAAGGTGTAGCGGGGGGCTCTGGGGCCAACGTCCTGACTTTC. It encodes CASSQGVAGGSGANVLTF.

The rearrangement links TRBV7-8 to TRBJ1-5, with TRBD1 matching over 8 bases. Germline V gene data show CDR1 as SGHVS and CDR2 as FQNEAQ. The CDR3 spans 14 residues. Trimming at V came to 5 bases and at J to 8 bases, leaving 8 bases not matched to a gene. The CDR3 loop is CASSLDRGAKPQHF. The DNA for the CDR3 is TGTGCCAGCAGCCTAGACAGGGGTGCAAAGCCCCAGCATTTT.

CDR3 amino acids: CASSLYRGGSWGYTF. The DNA of the CDR3 is TGTGCCAGCAGCTTATACCGAGGGGGATCGTGGGGCTACACCTTC. This chain joins TRBV7-2 and TRBJ1-2; tentatively, D is TRBD1 (6 bases). Trimming took 2 bases from V and 8 from J, leaving 18 bases between them. The CDR3 runs to 15 residues. Germline CDR1 SGHTA, CDR2 FQGNSA.

The V call is TRBV23-1, the J call TRBJ2-1; D is perhaps TRBD1 (5 bases). TRBV23-1 belongs to the ORF category, with a function that is uncertain. With 8 bases removed from V and 7 bases from J, the gap between germline ends came to 18 bases. The CDR3 has 14 amino acids. In DNA form, the CDR3 reads TGCGCCAGCTCCCGCCGGACAAGTAGGAATGAGCAGTTCTTC. Protein sequence: CASSRRTSRNEQFF.

This chain links TRBV19 with TRBJ2-1; D is uncertain. Trimming stripped 2 bases from V and 4 bases from J, with 6 bases between. The CDR3 loop spans 13 amino acids. Per the germline V gene, CDR1 is LNHDA and CDR2 is SQIVND (reference sequence). The CDR3 region is CASSIPPYNEQFF. The CDR3 DNA reads TGTGCCAGTAGTATACCTCCTTACAATGAGCAGTTCTTC.

The chain recombines TRBV28 with TRBJ2-2; D remains ambiguous. The V end lost 10 bases, the J end lost 1 base, and 7 bases lay between the germline ends. The CDR3 is made up of 12 amino acids. The germline CDR1 and CDR2 sequences are MDHEN and SYDVKM. The CDR3 region is CATAGNTGELFF. In nucleotides, the CDR3 is TGTGCCACGGCAGGGAACACCGGGGAGCTGTTTTTT.

J is TRBJ1-5 and V is TRBV7-2; 7 bases agree with TRBD1. Germline CDR1 reads SGHTA; CDR2 reads FQGNSA. After removal of 5 bases from V and 2 bases from J, the junction contained 0 bases not matched to a gene. The CDR3 loop spans 13 amino acids. The CDR3 reads CASSGQGNQPQHF. The CDR3 coding sequence is TGTGCCAGCAGCGGACAGGGCAATCAGCCCCAGCATTTT.

J is TRBJ1-2 and V is TRBV19; D ambiguous. Germline lookup yields CDR1 LNHDA and CDR2 SQIVND (reference sequence). V shed 7 bases and J shed 1 base, with 13 bases lying between them. The CDR3 sequence is 14 residues long. The CDR3 DNA reads TGTGCCAGTACCCCCACCGGGAGTAACTATGGCTACACCTTC. Protein: CASTPTGSNYGYTF.

A single count supports this clone. J is TRBJ1-2 and V is TRBV28; a weak D match, TRBD1 (5 bases). The CDR3 loop spans 15 amino acids. The V and J ends lost 5 bases and 4 bases respectively, with 17 bases between them. Germline V lookup: CDR1 MDHEN, CDR2 SYDVKM. CDR3 protein: CASSRGDFSGYGYTF. The DNA for the CDR3 is TGTGCCAGCAGTCGAGGGGACTTTTCCGGCTATGGCTACACCTTC.

V gene TRBV6-5 combines with J gene TRBJ1-3; weak D call: TRBD1 (5 bases). Trimming cost V 6 bases and J 5 bases, with 17 bases left between them. This CDR3 contains 15 residues. Looked up from germline, CDR1 is MNHEY and CDR2 is SVGAGI. The CDR3, as DNA: TGTGCCAGCAGCGATAGGCGACAGTCCAGAAACACCATATATTTT. Encoded protein: CASSDRRQSRNTIYF.

V and J are TRBV7-2 and TRBJ1-6, with D perhaps TRBD1 (5 bases). With 1 base removed from V and 5 bases from J, the gap between germline ends came to 9 bases. Germline V gene data show CDR1 as SGHTA and CDR2 as FQGNSA. The CDR3 consists of 15 residues. Here the CDR3 reads CASSLGPGDNSPLHF. The CDR3 bases are TGTGCCAGCAGCTTAGGGCCGGGGGATAATTCACCCCTCCACTTT.

V and J are TRBV28 and TRBJ1-2; D is unresolved. In germline, CDR1 is MDHEN, CDR2 SYDVKM. This CDR3 contains 13 residues. Trimming stripped 2 bases from V and 5 bases from J, with 9 bases between. CDR3: CASSLVRYYGYTF. The CDR3 DNA reads TGTGCCAGCAGTTTAGTCAGGTATTATGGCTACACCTTC.

The chain recombines TRBV20-1 with TRBJ2-7, with D hard to call. The CDR3 is 11 residues long. V lost 3 bases and J 3 bases, leaving 6 bases between the germline ends. CDR1 and CDR2 from the germline V gene are DFQATT and SNEGSKA (reference sequence). The CDR3 region is CSASSLYEQYF. The CDR3 region has the DNA TGCAGTGCTAGTTCTCTCTACGAGCAGTACTTC.

This clone has just one count. The chain combines TRBV3-1 (or the pseudogene TRBV3-2) with TRBJ2-5; TRBD1 might be the D (6 bases). V was trimmed by 3 bases and J by 5 bases, leaving 13 bases between them. From germline, CDR1 is LGHDT and CDR2 YNNKEL (reference sequence). The CDR3 totals 14 residues. DNA for the CDR3: TGTGCCAGCAGCCAGCAACACAGGGTCGAGACCCAGTACTTC. This encodes CASSQQHRVETQYF.

The chain employs TRBV30 and TRBJ1-3; no definite D call. CDR1 and CDR2 (germline): GTSNPN, SVGIG (reference sequence). There are 15 residues in the CDR3. Trimming took 0 bases from V and 4 from J, leaving 13 bases between them. Written as DNA, the CDR3 is TGTGCCTGGAGTGTACCACGTGGAGGAGGAAACACCATATATTTT. It translates to CAWSVPRGGGNTIYF.

The chain carries TRBV15 and TRBJ1-1, with a tentative D call TRBD1 (5 bases). Trimming pared 3 bases from V and 1 base from J, leaving 9 bases between. Germline lookup yields CDR1 LNHNV and CDR2 YYDKDF (reference sequence). This CDR3 spans 14 amino acids. The DNA of the CDR3 is TGTGCCACCAGCAGGGGGGGAACGAACACTGAAGCTTTCTTT. As protein: CATSRGGTNTEAFF.

The CDR3 DNA sequence: TGTGCCATCAGTGACAACGACAGGGAGATAAACACTGAAGCTTTCTTT. Residues: CAISDNDREINTEAFF. This rearrangement joins TRBV10-3 to TRBJ1-1; 7 nucleotides match TRBD1. Germline trimming cut 3 bases from V and 2 bases from J; bases unmatched to any gene: 9. Germline loops: CDR1 ENHRY, CDR2 SYGVKD. The CDR3 runs 16 residues.